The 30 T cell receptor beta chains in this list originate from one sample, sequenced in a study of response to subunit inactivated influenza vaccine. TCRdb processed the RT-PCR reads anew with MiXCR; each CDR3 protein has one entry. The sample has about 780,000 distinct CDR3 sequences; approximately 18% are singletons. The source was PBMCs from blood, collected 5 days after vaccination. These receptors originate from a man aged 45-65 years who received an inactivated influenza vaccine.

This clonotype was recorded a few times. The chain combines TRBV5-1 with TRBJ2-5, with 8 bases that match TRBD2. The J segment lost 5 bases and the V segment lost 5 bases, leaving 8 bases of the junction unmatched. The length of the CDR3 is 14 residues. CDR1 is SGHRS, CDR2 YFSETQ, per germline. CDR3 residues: CASRTSGGLETQYF. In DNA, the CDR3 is TGCGCCAGCAGGACGAGCGGGGGTCTGGAGACCCAGTACTTC.

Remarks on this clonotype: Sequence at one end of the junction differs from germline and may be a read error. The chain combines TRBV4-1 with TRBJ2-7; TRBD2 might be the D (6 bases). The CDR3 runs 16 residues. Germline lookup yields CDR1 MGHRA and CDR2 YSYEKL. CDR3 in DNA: TGCTCCAGCAGCCAAGTACGGGGGATAGCGGACTACGAGCAGTACTTC. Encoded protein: CSSSQVRGIADYEQYF.

CDR3 DNA: TGTGCCAGCAGTTCAAGGCCCTACTATGGCTACACCTTC. It yields the protein CASSSRPYYGYTF. This chain uses TRBV6-2 or TRBV6-3 with TRBJ1-2; D call uncertain. This CDR3 has 13 residues. Germline loops: CDR1 MNHEY, CDR2 SVGEGT. V shed 4 bases and J shed 3 bases, with 9 bases lying between them.

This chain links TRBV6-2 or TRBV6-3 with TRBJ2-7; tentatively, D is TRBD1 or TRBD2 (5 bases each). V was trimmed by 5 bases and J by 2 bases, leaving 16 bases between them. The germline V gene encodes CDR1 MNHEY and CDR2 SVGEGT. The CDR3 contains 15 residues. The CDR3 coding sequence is TGTGCCAGCAGTAGGGACGGACTTATTCCCTACGAGCAGTACTTC. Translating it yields CASSRDGLIPYEQYF.

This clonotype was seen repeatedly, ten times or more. The CDR3 DNA reads as TGTGCCAGCAGTTACTTGACAGGGAACCTCTACGAGCAGTACTTC. It codes for CASSYLTGNLYEQYF. The rearrangement joins TRBV6-2 or TRBV6-3 to TRBJ2-7; 7 nucleotides line up with TRBD1. The V segment lost 1 base and the J segment 3 bases; nucleotides outside the gene matches: 6. This CDR3 is 15 amino acids long. Germline V gene lookup returns CDR1 MNHEY and CDR2 SVGEGT.

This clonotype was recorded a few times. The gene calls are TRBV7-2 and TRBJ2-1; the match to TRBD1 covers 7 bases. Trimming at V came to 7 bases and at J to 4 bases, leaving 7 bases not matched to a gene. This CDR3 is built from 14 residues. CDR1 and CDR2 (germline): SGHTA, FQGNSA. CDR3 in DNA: TGTGCCAGCAAAGGACAGGTTGGGTACAATGAGCAGTTCTTC. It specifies CASKGQVGYNEQFF. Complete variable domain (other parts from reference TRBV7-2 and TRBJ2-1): GAGVSQSPSNKVTEKGKDVELRCDPISGHTALYWYRQSLGQGLEFLIYFQGNSAPDKSGLPSDRFSAERTGGSVSTLTIQRTQQEDSAVYLCASKGQVGYNEQFFGPGTRLTVL.

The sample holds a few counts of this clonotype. The CDR3 region has the DNA TGTGCCACCAGCAGAGACAGGCTCTTTAATGAAAAACTGTTTTTT. Encoded protein: CATSRDRLFNEKLFF. The chain combines TRBV15 with TRBJ1-4; no clear D. Germline assignment: CDR1 LNHNV and CDR2 YYDKDF (reference sequence). V gave up 0 bases and J gave up 4 bases, with 9 bases separating them. The length of the CDR3 is 15 residues.

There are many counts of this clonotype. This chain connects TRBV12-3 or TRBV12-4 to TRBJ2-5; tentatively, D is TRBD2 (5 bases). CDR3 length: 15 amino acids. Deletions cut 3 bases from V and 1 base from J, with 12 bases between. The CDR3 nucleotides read TGTGCCAGCAGTTTCGCCGGAGGTGGCCAAGAGACCCAGTACTTC. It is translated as CASSFAGGGQETQYF.

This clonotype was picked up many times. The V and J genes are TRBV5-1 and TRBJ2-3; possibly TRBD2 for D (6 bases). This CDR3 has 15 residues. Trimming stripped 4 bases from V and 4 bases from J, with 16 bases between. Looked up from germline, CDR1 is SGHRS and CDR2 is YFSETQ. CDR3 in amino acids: CASSQIGGPADTQYF. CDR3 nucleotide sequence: TGCGCCAGCAGCCAGATAGGAGGGCCCGCAGATACGCAGTATTTT.

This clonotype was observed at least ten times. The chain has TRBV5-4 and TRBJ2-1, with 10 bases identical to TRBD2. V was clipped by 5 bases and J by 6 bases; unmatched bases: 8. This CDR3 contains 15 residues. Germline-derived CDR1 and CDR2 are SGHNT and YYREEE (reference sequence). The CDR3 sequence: CASRPLAGEGNEQFF. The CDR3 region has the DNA TGTGCCAGCAGACCTCTAGCGGGAGAAGGCAATGAGCAGTTCTTC.

CDR3 in amino acids: CASSQETSGGLQTQYF. CDR3 in DNA: TGCGCCAGCAGCCAAGAAACTAGCGGGGGGCTGCAAACGCAGTATTTT. The rearrangement uses TRBV4-3 and TRBJ2-3; 12 nucleotides match TRBD2. CDR1 is LGHNA, CDR2 YSLEER, per germline. This CDR3 has 16 amino acids. The V segment lost 0 bases and the J segment 9 bases; nucleotides outside the gene matches: 7.

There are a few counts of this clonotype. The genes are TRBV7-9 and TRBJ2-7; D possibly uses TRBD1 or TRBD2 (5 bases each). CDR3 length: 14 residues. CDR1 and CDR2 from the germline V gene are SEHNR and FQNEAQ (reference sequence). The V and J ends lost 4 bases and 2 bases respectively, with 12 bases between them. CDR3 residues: CASSSTGTTYEQYF. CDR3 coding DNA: TGTGCCAGCAGCTCGACCGGGACCACCTACGAGCAGTACTTC.

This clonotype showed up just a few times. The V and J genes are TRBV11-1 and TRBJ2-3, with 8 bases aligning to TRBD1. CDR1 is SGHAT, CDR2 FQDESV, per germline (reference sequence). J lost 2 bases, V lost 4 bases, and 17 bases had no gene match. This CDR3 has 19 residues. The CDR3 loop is CASSSSLLQGDENTDTQYF. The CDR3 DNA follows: TGTGCCAGCAGCTCCAGCCTGCTACAGGGGGACGAGAACACAGATACGCAGTATTTT.

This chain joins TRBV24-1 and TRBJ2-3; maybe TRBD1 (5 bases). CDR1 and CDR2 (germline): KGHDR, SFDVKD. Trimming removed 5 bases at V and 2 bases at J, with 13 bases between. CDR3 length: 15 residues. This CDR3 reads CATSVGARTTDTQYF. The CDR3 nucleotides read TGTGCCACCAGTGTTGGGGCCAGGACCACAGATACGCAGTATTTT.

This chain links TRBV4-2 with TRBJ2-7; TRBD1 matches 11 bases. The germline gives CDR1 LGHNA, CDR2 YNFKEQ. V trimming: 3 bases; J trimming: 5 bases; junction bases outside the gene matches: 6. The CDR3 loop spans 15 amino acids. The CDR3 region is CASSQSGTGGDEQYF. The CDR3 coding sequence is TGTGCCAGCAGCCAGTCCGGGACAGGGGGTGACGAGCAGTACTTC.

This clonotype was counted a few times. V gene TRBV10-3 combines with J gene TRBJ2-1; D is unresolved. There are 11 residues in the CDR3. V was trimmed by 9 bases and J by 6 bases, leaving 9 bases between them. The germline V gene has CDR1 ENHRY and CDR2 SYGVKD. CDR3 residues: CAILATNEQFF. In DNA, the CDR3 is TGTGCCATATTAGCCACCAATGAGCAGTTCTTC.

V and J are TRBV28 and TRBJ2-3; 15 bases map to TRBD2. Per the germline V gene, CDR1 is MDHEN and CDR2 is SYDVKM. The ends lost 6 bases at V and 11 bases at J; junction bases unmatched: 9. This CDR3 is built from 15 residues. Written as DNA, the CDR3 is TGTGCCAGCAGGACGACGGGACTAGCGGGAGGAATGCAGTATTTT. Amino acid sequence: CASRTTGLAGGMQYF. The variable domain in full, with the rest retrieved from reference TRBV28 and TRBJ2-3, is DVKVTQSSRYLVKRTGEKVFLECVQDMDHENMFWYRQDPGLGLRLIYFSYDVKMKEKGDIPEGYSVSREKKERFSLILESASTNQTSMYLCASRTTGLAGGMQYFGPGTRLTVL.

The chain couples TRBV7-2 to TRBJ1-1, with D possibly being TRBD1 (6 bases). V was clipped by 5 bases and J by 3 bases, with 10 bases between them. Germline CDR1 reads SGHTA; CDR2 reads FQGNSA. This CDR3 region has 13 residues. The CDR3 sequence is CASSLGQYTEAFF. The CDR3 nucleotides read TGTGCCAGCAGCCTCGGACAGTACACTGAAGCTTTCTTT.

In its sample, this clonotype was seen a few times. CDR3 protein: CASSLIWAGGSVEQFF. As DNA, the CDR3 is TGCGCCAGCAGCTTAATATGGGCAGGGGGCTCGGTTGAGCAGTTCTTC. The rearrangement uses TRBV5-1 and TRBJ2-1; 8 nucleotides align to TRBD1. J gave up 9 bases and V 2 bases, and 13 bases lay outside the gene matches. CDR1 and CDR2 (germline): SGHRS, YFSETQ. CDR3 length equals 16 residues. Looking up the rest from reference TRBV5-1 and TRBJ2-1 gives the full variable domain: KAGVTQTPRYLIKTRGQQVTLSCSPISGHRSVSWYQQTPGQGLQFLFEYFSETQRNKGNFPGRFSGRQFSNSRSEMNVSTLELGDSALYLCASSLIWAGGSVEQFFGPGTRLTVL.

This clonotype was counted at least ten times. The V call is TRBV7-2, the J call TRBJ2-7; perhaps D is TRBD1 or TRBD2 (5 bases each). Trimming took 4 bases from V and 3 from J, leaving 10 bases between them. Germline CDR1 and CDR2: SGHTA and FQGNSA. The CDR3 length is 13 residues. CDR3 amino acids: CASSSGAVYEQYF. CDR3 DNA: TGTGCCAGCAGCTCCGGGGCTGTCTACGAGCAGTACTTC.

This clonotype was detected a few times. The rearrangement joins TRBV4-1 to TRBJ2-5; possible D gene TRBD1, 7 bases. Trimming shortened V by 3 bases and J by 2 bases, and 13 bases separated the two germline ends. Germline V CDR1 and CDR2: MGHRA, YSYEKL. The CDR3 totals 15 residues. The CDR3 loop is CASSHSQGTQETQYF. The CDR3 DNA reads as TGCGCCAGCAGCCATTCACAGGGGACTCAAGAGACCCAGTACTTC.

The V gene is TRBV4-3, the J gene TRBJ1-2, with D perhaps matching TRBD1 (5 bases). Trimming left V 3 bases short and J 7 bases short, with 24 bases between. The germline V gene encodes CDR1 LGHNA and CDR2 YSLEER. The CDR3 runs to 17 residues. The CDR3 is CASSQDPPGPAVGGYTF. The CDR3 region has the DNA TGCGCCAGCAGCCAGGATCCGCCGGGGCCAGCTGTGGGTGGCTACACCTTC.

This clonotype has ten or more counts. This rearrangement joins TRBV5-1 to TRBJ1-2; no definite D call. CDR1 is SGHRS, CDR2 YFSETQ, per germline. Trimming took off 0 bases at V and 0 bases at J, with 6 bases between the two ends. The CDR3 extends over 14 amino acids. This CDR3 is CASSLDNSNYGYTF. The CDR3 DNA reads TGCGCCAGCAGCTTGGACAACTCTAACTATGGCTACACCTTC.

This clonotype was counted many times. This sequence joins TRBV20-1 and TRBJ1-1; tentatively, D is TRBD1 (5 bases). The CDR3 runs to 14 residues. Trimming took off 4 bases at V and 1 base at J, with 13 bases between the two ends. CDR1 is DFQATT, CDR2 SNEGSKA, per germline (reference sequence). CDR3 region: CSATGPKGNTEAFF. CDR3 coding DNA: TGCAGTGCTACGGGGCCCAAAGGGAACACTGAAGCTTTCTTT.

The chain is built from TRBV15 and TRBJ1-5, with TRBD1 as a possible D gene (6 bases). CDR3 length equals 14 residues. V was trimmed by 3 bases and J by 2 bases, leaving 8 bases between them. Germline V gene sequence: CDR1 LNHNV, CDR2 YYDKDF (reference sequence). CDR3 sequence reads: CATSRRQGNQPQHF. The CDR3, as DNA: TGTGCCACCAGCAGGCGACAGGGCAATCAGCCCCAGCATTTT.

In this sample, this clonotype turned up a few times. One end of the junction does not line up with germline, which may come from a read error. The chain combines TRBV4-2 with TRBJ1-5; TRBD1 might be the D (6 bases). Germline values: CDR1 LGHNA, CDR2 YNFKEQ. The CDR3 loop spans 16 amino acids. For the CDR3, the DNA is TGTGCCAGCAGCAAAGACCTAGGACAGTTCGATCAGCCCCAGCATTTT. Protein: CASSKDLGQFDQPQHF.

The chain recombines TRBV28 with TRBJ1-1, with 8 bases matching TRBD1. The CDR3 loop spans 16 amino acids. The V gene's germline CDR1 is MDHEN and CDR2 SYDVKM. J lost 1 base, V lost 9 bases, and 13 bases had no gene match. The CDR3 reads CASGAGGAYRNTEAFF. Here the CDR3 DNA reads TGTGCCAGTGGGGCAGGGGGCGCGTATAGGAACACTGAAGCTTTCTTT.

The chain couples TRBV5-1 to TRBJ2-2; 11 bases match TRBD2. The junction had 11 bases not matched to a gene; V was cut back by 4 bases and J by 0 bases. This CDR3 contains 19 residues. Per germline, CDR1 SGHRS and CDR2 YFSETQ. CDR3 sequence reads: CASSPAGTSGAANTGELFF. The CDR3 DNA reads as TGCGCCAGCAGCCCGGCCGGGACTAGCGGCGCCGCGAACACCGGGGAGCTGTTTTTT.

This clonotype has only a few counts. Written as DNA, the CDR3 is TGCAGTGTTGCGGGGCTCGCGGATGAGCAGTTCTTC. Amino acid sequence: CSVAGLADEQFF. This chain links TRBV20-1 with TRBJ2-1; D might be TRBD2 (6 bases). Germline CDR1 reads DFQATT; CDR2 reads SNEGSKA (reference sequence). This CDR3 is 12 amino acids long. V shed 7 bases and J shed 8 bases, with 15 bases lying between them.

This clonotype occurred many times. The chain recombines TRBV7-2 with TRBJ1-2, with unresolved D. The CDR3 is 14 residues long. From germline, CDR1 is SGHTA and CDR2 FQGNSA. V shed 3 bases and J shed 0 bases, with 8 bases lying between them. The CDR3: CASSFRAANYGYTF. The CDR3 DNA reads TGTGCCAGCAGCTTCCGGGCCGCTAACTATGGCTACACCTTC. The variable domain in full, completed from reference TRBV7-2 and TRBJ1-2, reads GAGVSQSPSNKVTEKGKDVELRCDPISGHTALYWYRQSLGQGLEFLIYFQGNSAPDKSGLPSDRFSAERTGGSVSTLTIQRTQQEDSAVYLCASSFRAANYGYTFGSGTRLTVV.